Ten or more counts support the clone carrying this T cell receptor beta chain. The data originate from a study of early T cells in non-severe SARS-CoV-2 infection. As part of library construction, unique molecular identifiers were attached to individual cDNA molecules. TCRdb redid the calling of the 5' RACE reads with MiXCR, one entry per CDR3 protein. There are 57,000 or so distinct CDR3 sequences in the sample; roughly 13% occur only once, and approximately 4.8% lies in the top ten. Trimming removed 6 bases from V and 0 bases from J, with 12 bases in between. The CDR3 runs to 14 residues. CDR1 is MNHNY and CDR2 is SVGAGI in the germline V gene (reference sequence).

This receptor was taken from an adult who was a healthcare worker with PCR-confirmed SARS-CoV-2 infection or an uninfected control (not recorded which). What was sequenced was whole blood. The V and J genes are TRBV6-6 and TRBJ2-7; D may correspond to TRBD1 or TRBD2 (5 bases each). CDR3 sequence (DNA): TGTGCCAGCAGACGGGACGCTACCTCCTACGAGCAGTACTTC. Translated: CASRRDATSYEQYF.